The TCR beta chain described here comes from a study of T cells in Graves' hyperthyroidism and ophthalmopathy. Study information: Peripheral blood was drawn at first diagnosis, prior to all treatment.

Many counts were recorded for this clonotype. Its antigen is not known. CDR3 length equals 14 residues. With 3 bases clipped from V and 6 bases from J, the junction kept 7 bases outside the gene matches. Per germline, CDR1 MNHEY and CDR2 SVGEGT. The hyperthyroidism was newly diagnosed and had lasted under 2 months; the patients were aged 18 to 65. Together with thyroid ultrasound, orbital computed tomography, serum thyroxine and TRAb, clinical symptoms were used for diagnoses. Amplified TCR beta CDR3 regions derived from RNA transcripts. HTBI primers were used for first-round RT-PCR of the TCR CDR3. Each CDR3 protein gets one entry after TCRdb re-called the multiplex PCR reads with MiXCR. This sample has more than 300,000 distinct CDR3 sequences, with around 14% found just once. General observations from the study: The model anticipated ophthalmopathy a median about six months pre-onset.

The V gene is TRBV6-2 or TRBV6-3, the J gene TRBJ1-1; 7 bases are shared with TRBD1. The specimen was blood. This TCR derives from a woman between 18 and 29 years old with Graves' hyperthyroidism. The CDR3 spells CASSYPGQRAEAFF. The CDR3 DNA is TGTGCCAGCAGTTATCCGGGACAGCGGGCTGAAGCTTTCTTT.